This T cell receptor beta chain appears in the sequencing data of a study of regulatory T cells in long-lasting Graves disease. About the research overall: Graves' disease counted as persistent after over 5 years of antithyroid drugs with positive TSH receptor antibodies. Broader study findings: Persistent patients had a count of shared public clonotypes (over 2,500) that exceeded that of new patients (approximately 1,000).

Both iRepertoire HTBI primers and Arm-PCR of CDR3 regions were used to build the TCR beta libraries. TCRdb reanalysed the multiplex PCR reads using MiXCR and keeps one entry per CDR3 protein. The table shows about 660,000 distinct CDR3 sequences, with 25% to 30% occurring only once. As to time point: persistent/refractory GD, antithyroid drugs over 5 years with positive TRAb. The TCR library was made from RNA that had been extracted from PBMCs in TRIzol. Recruitment took place at an endocrinology department in Xi'an, China. Tubes containing EDTA received about 10 milliliters of drawn peripheral blood. CDR1 is LNHDA and CDR2 is SQIVND in the germline V gene (reference sequence). The V segment lost 5 bases and the J segment 4 bases; nucleotides outside the gene matches: 10. This CDR3 is 15 amino acids long. With regard to this clonotype: Antigen: not known.

The genes are TRBV19 and TRBJ1-1, with 7 bases fitting TRBD1. The material was peripheral blood mononuclear cells (PBMCs), obtained when the disease was refractory, from a patient treated with antithyroid drugs. The clonotype was recovered from a female donor with Graves disease. In DNA, the CDR3 is TGTGCCAGTAGTCCCTCCCCCCAGGGGGGCACTGAAGCTTTCTTT. Its translation is CASSPSPQGGTEAFF.